This TCR beta chain was documented in a study of metastatic and nonmetastatic thyroid tumors. Study as a whole: Repertoires of blood and of tissue (tumor or nodule) from malignant and benign thyroid patients were compared.

In regard to this clone: No antigen is known for it.

Every patient underwent thyroid surgery untreated. Study-wide results and caveats: Significantly higher TCR beta diversity was reportedly seen in malignant thyroid tumors than benign nodules, in blood and tumor.

Trimming stripped 4 bases from V and 0 bases from J, with 13 bases between. This CDR3 comprises 15 residues. Germline CDR1 MNHNS, CDR2 SASEGT. TCRdb reprocessed the PCR reads via MiXCR. The table has 15,000 to 20,000 clones, around 22% seen once. The TCR sequence derives from a female donor with papillary thyroid cancer or a benign thyroid nodule (not recorded which). Some clones in this sample may be carry-over from other donors' samples. Sequencing was performed on adjacent normal tissue. V is TRBV6-1 and J is TRBJ2-7, with D perhaps given as TRBD1 or TRBD2 (7 bases each). The CDR3 sequence: CASSGQGGSSYEQYF. The CDR3 DNA reads TGTGCCAGCAGTGGACAGGGCGGGAGCTCCTACGAGCAGTACTTC.